This T cell receptor (beta chain) was captured by sequencing in a study of shared clonotypes between healthy human individuals. Each subset's genomic DNA was split evenly across several immunoSEQ plates. The table came from immunoSEQ multiplex PCR; TCRdb's copy has only in-frame clones and leaves some out. Among 1,100,000 or so clones listed, around 78% were seen once. V lost 4 bases to trimming and J lost 5 bases, with 15 bases between them. The V gene's germline CDR1 is SNHLY and CDR2 FYNNEI. The CDR3 covers 14 residues. Study outcomes and limitations: Larger richness was generally estimated for naive than memory subsets. Incompleteness in sorted-subset sequencing, despite large depth, was shown by rarefaction. Some naive CD4 clonotypes, roughly 5%, turned up in common across four donors.

In the case of this clone: Antigen specificity is unknown.

This sequence originates from a man aged 18 to 29 in good health. Some clones in this sample may be carry-over from other donors' samples. The chain links TRBV2 to TRBJ2-7, with TRBD1 as a possible D gene (6 bases). Sequencing was done on a sample of memory CD4+ T cells from PBMCs. The subset was: CD45RA-negative fraction. The CDR3 nucleotides are TGTGCCAGCAGTGCCCGACAGGTCATGGACGAGCAGTACTTC. It translates to CASSARQVMDEQYF.